These T cell receptor beta chains were read from a single sample in a study of Graves' ophthalmopathy and Graves' hyperthyroidism. TCRdb called the multiplex PCR reads again in MiXCR, with one record for every CDR3 protein. The sample includes 600,000 to 950,000 distinct CDR3 sequences, roughly two fifths of them seen just once. What was sequenced was peripheral blood. Receptor source: an adult man with Graves' ophthalmopathy. The CDR3 runs from the conserved cysteine through the conserved F or W. Each record gives: CDR3 protein, CDR3 DNA, V gene, J gene, D gene, clone size. The D gene is left open where the match is weak. For some rows the clone size is stated as once, few or many, or as a class when expanded; others skip it.

cdr3_aa: CAISSGTQLTDEAFF
cdr3_nt: TGTGCCATCAGCTCGGGGACACAACTTACTGACGAAGCTTTCTTT
v_call: TRBV10-3
j_call: TRBJ1-1
d_call: NA
clone_size: NA

cdr3_aa: CASSPVQGVLWEQYF
cdr3_nt: TGTGCCAGCAGCCCGGTGCAGGGAGTCTTGTGGGAGCAGTACTTC
v_call: TRBV9
j_call: TRBJ2-7
d_call: NA
clone_size: few

cdr3_aa: CACHNRVSNQPQHF
cdr3_nt: TGTGCCTGCCATAACAGGGTCAGCAATCAGCCCCAGCATTTT
v_call: TRBV30
j_call: TRBJ1-5
d_call: NA
clone_size: NA

cdr3_aa: CSVEPFDRTAYEQYF
cdr3_nt: TGCAGCGTTGAACCCTTTGACAGGACTGCCTACGAGCAGTACTTC
v_call: TRBV29-1
j_call: TRBJ2-7
d_call: NA
clone_size: many

cdr3_aa: CASSQGVGENTEAFF
cdr3_nt: TGTGCCAGCAGCCAAGGCGTGGGGGAGAACACTGAAGCTTTCTTT
v_call: TRBV7-9
j_call: TRBJ1-1
d_call: NA
clone_size: NA

cdr3_aa: CASSYLPGQVPNYGYTF
cdr3_nt: TGTGCCAGCAGTTATTTACCGGGACAGGTGCCAAACTATGGCTACACCTTC
v_call: TRBV6-6
j_call: TRBJ1-2
d_call: TRBD1
clone_size: NA

cdr3_aa: CSARVHGTYEQYF
cdr3_nt: TGCAGTGCTAGAGTCCACGGAACCTACGAGCAGTACTTC
v_call: TRBV20-1
j_call: TRBJ2-7
d_call: NA
clone_size: many

cdr3_aa: CASSVRVSYGYTF
cdr3_nt: TGTGCCAGCAGCGTCAGGGTGTCCTATGGCTACACCTTC
v_call: TRBV9
j_call: TRBJ1-2
d_call: NA
clone_size: many

cdr3_aa: CSASGDIRTSGTETQYF
cdr3_nt: TGCAGTGCTAGTGGCGATATTCGGACTAGCGGGACAGAGACCCAGTACTTC
v_call: TRBV20-1
j_call: TRBJ2-5
d_call: TRBD2
clone_size: NA

cdr3_aa: CASSQRASGTGELFF
cdr3_nt: TGTGCCAGCAGCCAAAGGGCCTCGGGGACCGGGGAGCTGTTTTTT
v_call: TRBV7-9
j_call: TRBJ2-2
d_call: NA
clone_size: few

cdr3_aa: CASSLSAGNSPLHF
cdr3_nt: TGTGCCAGCAGTTTATCGGCAGGGAATTCACCCCTCCACTTT
v_call: TRBV10-3
j_call: TRBJ1-6
d_call: NA
clone_size: NA

cdr3_aa: CSEKNSPLHF
cdr3_nt: TGCAGCGAGAAGAATTCACCCCTCCACTTT
v_call: TRBV29-1
j_call: TRBJ1-6
d_call: NA
clone_size: many

cdr3_aa: CASSGVGAFTEAFF
cdr3_nt: TGTGCCAGCAGCGGGGTTGGGGCTTTCACTGAAGCTTTCTTT
v_call: TRBV11-2
j_call: TRBJ1-1
d_call: NA
clone_size: NA

cdr3_aa: CASVRVSVEPTQYF
cdr3_nt: TGTGCCAGTGTTCGGGTCTCGGTAGAGCCGACCCAGTACTTC
v_call: TRBV7-9
j_call: TRBJ2-5
d_call: NA
clone_size: few

cdr3_aa: CASSSRTGGSASGNTIYF
cdr3_nt: TGTGCCAGCAGCTCCCGGACAGGGGGCAGTGCCTCTGGAAACACCATATATTTT
v_call: TRBV7-2
j_call: TRBJ1-3
d_call: TRBD1
clone_size: NA

cdr3_aa: CATVKDRVVRGTEAFF
cdr3_nt: TGTGCCACCGTCAAGGACAGGGTAGTGCGCGGCACTGAAGCTTTCTTT
v_call: TRBV12-3/TRBV12-4
j_call: TRBJ1-1
d_call: TRBD1
clone_size: NA

cdr3_aa: CASSEANQLGETQYF
cdr3_nt: TGCGCCAGCAGCGAAGCGAACCAACTAGGGGAGACCCAGTACTTC
v_call: TRBV7-9
j_call: TRBJ2-5
d_call: NA
clone_size: few

cdr3_aa: CAERSGRKLNEQYF
cdr3_nt: TGTGCCGAACGTAGCGGGAGAAAATTAAACGAGCAGTACTTC
v_call: TRBV10-3
j_call: TRBJ2-7
d_call: TRBD2
clone_size: many

cdr3_aa: CASSFTLRANVLTF
cdr3_nt: TGCGCCAGCAGTTTTACTCTACGGGCCAACGTCCTGACTTTC
v_call: TRBV10-2
j_call: TRBJ2-6
d_call: NA
clone_size: NA

cdr3_aa: CASHLTGLEYEQYF
cdr3_nt: TGTGCCAGCCACCTGACAGGTTTGGAATACGAGCAGTACTTC
v_call: TRBV2
j_call: TRBJ2-7
d_call: NA
clone_size: many

cdr3_aa: CSVDQGDTEAFF
cdr3_nt: TGCAGCGTTGATCAGGGGGATACTGAAGCTTTCTTT
v_call: TRBV29-1
j_call: TRBJ1-1
d_call: TRBD1
clone_size: many

cdr3_aa: CASSPGTVSSYEQYF
cdr3_nt: TGTGCCAGCAGCCCCGGGACAGTGAGCTCCTACGAGCAGTACTTC
v_call: TRBV9
j_call: TRBJ2-7
d_call: TRBD1
clone_size: NA

cdr3_aa: CASSLFRRENGETQYF
cdr3_nt: TGTGCCAGCAGCTTATTTCGGCGGGAGAATGGAGAGACCCAGTACTTC
v_call: TRBV11-2
j_call: TRBJ2-5
d_call: TRBD2
clone_size: NA

cdr3_aa: CASSIAGEFLPQHF
cdr3_nt: TGTGCCAGTAGTATAGCCGGGGAGTTTTTGCCCCAGCATTTT
v_call: TRBV19
j_call: TRBJ1-5
d_call: NA
clone_size: NA

cdr3_aa: CASRRGWSGQGEAFF
cdr3_nt: TGTGCCAGCCGGAGGGGGTGGTCGGGACAGGGTGAAGCTTTCTTT
v_call: TRBV7-9
j_call: TRBJ1-1
d_call: TRBD1
clone_size: NA

cdr3_aa: CASSLRQSLNTIYF
cdr3_nt: TGTGCCAGCAGCCTAAGACAGTCCCTGAACACCATATATTTT
v_call: TRBV7-9
j_call: TRBJ1-3
d_call: NA
clone_size: NA

cdr3_aa: CASSLTGWTGGGSGANVLTF
cdr3_nt: TGTGCCAGCAGCTTAACGGGGTGGACAGGGGGAGGATCTGGGGCCAACGTCCTGACTTTC
v_call: TRBV7-9
j_call: TRBJ2-6
d_call: TRBD1
clone_size: few

cdr3_aa: CASSEVRGEQFF
cdr3_nt: TGTGCCAGCAGTGAAGTGAGAGGTGAGCAGTTCTTC
v_call: TRBV2
j_call: TRBJ2-1
d_call: NA
clone_size: once

cdr3_aa: CASSDARQGSNSPLHF
cdr3_nt: TGTGCCAGCAGCGACGCCCGACAGGGCAGTAATTCACCCCTCCACTTT
v_call: TRBV7-9
j_call: TRBJ1-6
d_call: TRBD1
clone_size: many

cdr3_aa: CASRLGTGNYGYTF
cdr3_nt: TGTGCCAGTAGGCTCGGGACAGGAAACTATGGCTACACCTTC
v_call: TRBV19
j_call: TRBJ1-2
d_call: TRBD1
clone_size: many

cdr3_aa: CSAHTRQNQETQYF
cdr3_nt: TGCAGTGCTCATACCAGACAGAACCAAGAGACCCAGTACTTC
v_call: TRBV20-1
j_call: TRBJ2-5
d_call: NA
clone_size: NA

cdr3_aa: CASSLTRQAGNTIYF
cdr3_nt: TGTGCCAGCAGTTTAACCAGGCAGGCGGGAAACACCATATATTTT
v_call: TRBV2
j_call: TRBJ1-3
d_call: NA
clone_size: NA

cdr3_aa: CASSFQSGAETQYF
cdr3_nt: TGTGCCAGCAGCTTCCAGTCTGGCGCGGAGACCCAGTACTTC
v_call: TRBV7-2
j_call: TRBJ2-5
d_call: NA
clone_size: NA

cdr3_aa: CASSGGDREISLEQYF
cdr3_nt: TGTGCCAGCAGCGGGGGGGACAGGGAGATTTCGTTGGAGCAGTACTTC
v_call: TRBV7-9
j_call: TRBJ2-7
d_call: TRBD1
clone_size: few

cdr3_aa: CASSPGTMWYQETQYF
cdr3_nt: TGTGCCAGCAGCCCCGGGACCATGTGGTACCAAGAGACCCAGTACTTC
v_call: TRBV11-2
j_call: TRBJ2-5
d_call: NA
clone_size: NA

cdr3_aa: CASSLARGYNEQFF
cdr3_nt: TGCGCCAGCAGCTTGGCCAGAGGGTACAATGAGCAGTTCTTC
v_call: TRBV5-1
j_call: TRBJ2-1
d_call: NA
clone_size: few

cdr3_aa: CASSLIAGELFEQYF
cdr3_nt: TGTGCCAGCAGCTTAATAGCCGGGGAGCTGTTTGAGCAGTACTTC
v_call: TRBV7-9
j_call: TRBJ2-7
d_call: NA
clone_size: NA

cdr3_aa: CSALQGGGDYEQYF
cdr3_nt: TGCAGTGCTCTCCAAGGGGGGGGCGATTACGAGCAGTACTTC
v_call: TRBV20-1
j_call: TRBJ2-7
d_call: NA
clone_size: NA

cdr3_aa: CASSLARVYGETRYF
cdr3_nt: TGTGCCAGCAGCTTGGCGCGGGTCTATGGGGAGACCCGGTACTTC
v_call: TRBV7-9
j_call: TRBJ2-5
d_call: NA
clone_size: NA